One sample yielded the 6 T cell receptor beta chains listed below, sequenced in a study of control samples from healthy donors and cancer patients. Sequencing used immunoSEQ multiplex PCR; TCRdb keeps in-frame clones, though not all of them. The profile shows around 95,000 clones, about 82% of them singletons. Sequencing was done on a sample of blood. Receptor source: a young man in good health.

This sequence joins TRBV7-3 and TRBJ2-3; D is perhaps TRBD2 (7 bases). CDR3 size: 16 residues. V was cut by 1 base and J by 5 bases, with 16 bases left in between. From germline, CDR1 is SGHTA and CDR2 FQGTGA. The CDR3 here is CASSLMSRGQGDTQYF. CDR3 DNA: TGTGCCAGCAGCTTAATGTCGCGGGGGCAGGGAGATACGCAGTATTTT.

V and J are TRBV14 and TRBJ1-6; the D is unclear. The ends were cut back, 3 bases at V and 9 bases at J, with 6 bases in the middle. Germline V CDR1 and CDR2: SGHDN, FVKESK. This CDR3 is built from 12 residues. The CDR3: CASSHSLSPLHF. In nucleotides, the CDR3 is TGTGCCAGCAGCCACAGCCTTTCACCCCTCCACTTT. The whole variable domain, filled in from reference TRBV14 and TRBJ1-6, reads EAGVTQFPSHSVIEKGQTVTLRCDPISGHDNLYWYRRVMGKEIKFLLHFVKESKQDESGMPNNRFLAERTGGTYSTLKVQPAELEDSGVYFCASSHSLSPLHFGNGTRLTVT.

This clone has more than one count but fewer than ten. The V call is TRBV10-1, the J call TRBJ2-2; D gene unclear. Deletions cut 6 bases from V and 1 base from J, with 3 bases between. The CDR3 loop spans 12 amino acids. Looked up from germline, CDR1 is WNHNN and CDR2 is SYGVQD (reference sequence). The DNA for the CDR3 is TGCGCCAGCAGGGGGAACACCGGGGAGCTGTTTTTT. This codes for CASRGNTGELFF.

This rearrangement joins TRBV18 to TRBJ1-3; no clear D gene. CDR1 and CDR2 from the germline V gene are KGHSH and LQKENI. Trimming pared 2 bases from V and 8 bases from J, leaving 13 bases between. The length of the CDR3 is 14 residues. CDR3 protein: CASSPVAAGDTIYF. The CDR3, as DNA: TGTGCCAGCTCACCAGTGGCGGCCGGGGACACCATATATTTT.

The gene calls are TRBV2 and TRBJ1-6; D call uncertain. This CDR3 comprises 15 residues. Germline V gene sequence: CDR1 SNHLY, CDR2 FYNNEI. Between the trimmed V and J ends, which lost 5 bases and 8 bases, there was a span of 16 bases. The CDR3 loop is CASSPPGRRDSPLHF. CDR3 nucleotide sequence: TGTGCCAGCAGTCCGCCCGGACGGAGGGATTCACCCCTCCACTTT.

This rearrangement joins TRBV7-9 to TRBJ2-3, with D perhaps TRBD2 (5 bases). The germline gives CDR1 SEHNR, CDR2 FQNEAQ (reference sequence). The CDR3 is 16 amino acids. V was trimmed by 1 base and J by 0 bases, leaving 11 bases between them. This CDR3 reads CASSLDLGISTDTQYF. DNA for the CDR3: TGTGCCAGCAGCTTAGATCTCGGGATTAGCACAGATACGCAGTATTTT.